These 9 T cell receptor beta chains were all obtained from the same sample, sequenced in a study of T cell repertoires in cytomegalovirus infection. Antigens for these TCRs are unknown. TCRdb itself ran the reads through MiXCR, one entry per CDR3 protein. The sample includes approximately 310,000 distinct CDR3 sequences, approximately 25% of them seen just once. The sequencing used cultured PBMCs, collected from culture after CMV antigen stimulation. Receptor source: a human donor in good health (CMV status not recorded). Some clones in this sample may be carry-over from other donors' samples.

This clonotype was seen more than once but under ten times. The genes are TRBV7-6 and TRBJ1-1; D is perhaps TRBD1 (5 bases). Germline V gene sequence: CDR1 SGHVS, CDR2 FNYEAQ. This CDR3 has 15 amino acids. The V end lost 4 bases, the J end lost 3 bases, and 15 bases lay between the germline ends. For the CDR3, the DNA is TGTGCCAGCAGCTCCCCAGGGTTCAGGGACACTGAAGCTTTCTTT. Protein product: CASSSPGFRDTEAFF.

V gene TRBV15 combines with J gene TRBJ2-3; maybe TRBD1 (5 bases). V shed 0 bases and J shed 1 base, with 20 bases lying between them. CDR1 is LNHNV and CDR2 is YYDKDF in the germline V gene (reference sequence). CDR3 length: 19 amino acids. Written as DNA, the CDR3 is TGTGCCACCAGCAGAGATGGCAGCCAGGGTGGAATAGGCACAGATACGCAGTATTTT. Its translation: CATSRDGSQGGIGTDTQYF.

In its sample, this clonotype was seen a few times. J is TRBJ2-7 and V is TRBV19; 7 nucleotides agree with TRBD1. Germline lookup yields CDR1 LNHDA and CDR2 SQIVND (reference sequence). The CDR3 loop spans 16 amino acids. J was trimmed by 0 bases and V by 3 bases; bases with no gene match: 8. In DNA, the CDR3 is TGTGCCAGTAGTATCAGGGGACAGCTGAGCTCCTACGAGCAGTACTTC. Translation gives CASSIRGQLSSYEQYF.

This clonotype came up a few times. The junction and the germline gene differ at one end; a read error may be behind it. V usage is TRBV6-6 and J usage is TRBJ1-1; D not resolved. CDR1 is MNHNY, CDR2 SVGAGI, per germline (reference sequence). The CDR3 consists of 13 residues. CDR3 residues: CASTYLKNTEAFF. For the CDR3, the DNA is TGTGCCAGCACTTACCTCAAGAACACTGAAGCTTTCTTT.

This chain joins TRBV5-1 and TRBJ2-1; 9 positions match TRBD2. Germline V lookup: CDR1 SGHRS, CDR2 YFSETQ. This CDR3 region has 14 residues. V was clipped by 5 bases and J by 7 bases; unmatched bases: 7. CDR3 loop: CASSGVAGVNEQFF. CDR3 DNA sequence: TGCGCCAGCAGTGGGGTAGCGGGAGTAAATGAGCAGTTCTTC.

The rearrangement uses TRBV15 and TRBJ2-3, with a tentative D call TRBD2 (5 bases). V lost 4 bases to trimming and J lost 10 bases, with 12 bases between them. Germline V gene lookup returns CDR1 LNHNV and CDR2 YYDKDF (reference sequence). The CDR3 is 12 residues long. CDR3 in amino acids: CATSIEGSSQYF. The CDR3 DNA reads TGTGCCACCAGCATTGAGGGATCTTCGCAGTATTTT.

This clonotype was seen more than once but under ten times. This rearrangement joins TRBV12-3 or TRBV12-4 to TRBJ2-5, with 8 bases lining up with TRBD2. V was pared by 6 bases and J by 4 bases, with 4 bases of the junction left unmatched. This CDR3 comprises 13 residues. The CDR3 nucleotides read TGTGCCAGCAGCCGTGCGGGAGGAGAGACCCAGTACTTC. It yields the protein CASSRAGGETQYF.

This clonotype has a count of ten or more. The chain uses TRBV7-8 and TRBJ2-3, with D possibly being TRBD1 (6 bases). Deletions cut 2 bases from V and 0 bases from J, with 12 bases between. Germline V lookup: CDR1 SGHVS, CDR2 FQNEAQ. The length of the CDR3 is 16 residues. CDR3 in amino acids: CASSLRLDSSTDTQYF. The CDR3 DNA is TGTGCCAGCAGCTTACGACTGGACAGTAGCACAGATACGCAGTATTTT.

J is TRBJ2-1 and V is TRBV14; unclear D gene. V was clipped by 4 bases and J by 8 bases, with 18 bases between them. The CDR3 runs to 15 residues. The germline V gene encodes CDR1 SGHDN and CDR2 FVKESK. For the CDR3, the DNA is TGTGCCAGCAGCCTCCAACTGAGCTTTGGGGATGAGCAGTTCTTC. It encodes CASSLQLSFGDEQFF. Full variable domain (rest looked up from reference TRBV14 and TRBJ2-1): EAGVTQFPSHSVIEKGQTVTLRCDPISGHDNLYWYRRVMGKEIKFLLHFVKESKQDESGMPNNRFLAERTGGTYSTLKVQPAELEDSGVYFCASSLQLSFGDEQFFGPGTRLTVL.